Presented here are 21 T cell receptor beta chains from one specimen sequenced in a study of vaccination effects on CD4 cells after COVID-19 (dated by TCRdb to 2021 to 2024). The antigens these receptors bind are not known. After roughly 11 days of culture, CD4+ T cells were isolated with the EasySep CD4+ T cell isolation kit. Library generation was performed with the immunoSEQ multiplex PCR assay. In its TCRdb copy, this immuneACCESS table keeps in-frame sequences only and misses some clones. Where compared with another copy, unresolved V genes explain less than half of these, and the others have no known cause. Recorded for this sample are about 70,000 clones; roughly three quarters of them occurred a single time. Together, the top ten hold roughly 1.9% of the sample. The starting material was CD4+ T cells from PBMCs cultured without peptide, obtained before COVID-19 vaccination. The receptors were sampled from a human donor who received a COVID-19 vaccine.

The V call is TRBV6-1, the J call TRBJ2-4; 9 bases fit TRBD1. The CDR3 runs 18 residues. Looked up from germline, CDR1 is MNHNS and CDR2 is SASEGT. J gave up 1 base and V 4 bases, and 11 bases lay outside the gene matches. CDR3 nucleotide sequence: TGTGCCAGCAGTGCCTTATCGGGACAGGGATATGCCAAAAACATTCAGTACTTC. Translating it yields CASSALSGQGYAKNIQYF.

On this clone itself: Other DNA sequences in this sample translate to the same CDR3. The V and J genes are TRBV9 and TRBJ2-5; D gene unclear. CDR3 length: 14 residues. Germline loops: CDR1 SGDLS, CDR2 YYNGEE. The germline V and J ends were trimmed by 0 bases and 0 bases, with 6 bases remaining between them. The CDR3: CASSVGDHQETQYF. CDR3 in DNA: TGTGCCAGCAGCGTAGGCGACCACCAAGAGACCCAGTACTTC.

The chain carries TRBV18 and TRBJ2-3; D possibly uses TRBD1 or TRBD2 (5 bases each). CDR3 size: 14 residues. CDR1 and CDR2 (germline): KGHSH, LQKENI. Trimming shortened V by 2 bases and J by 6 bases, and 12 bases separated the two germline ends. The CDR3 protein is CASSPSSGADTQYF. CDR3 coding DNA: TGTGCCAGCTCACCATCTTCCGGGGCGGATACGCAGTATTTT.

Comment on this clone: Distinct nucleotide sequences in the sample also encode this CDR3. V is TRBV5-1 and J is TRBJ1-1; possibly TRBD1 for D (5 bases). The CDR3 consists of 13 residues. V was pared by 2 bases and J by 5 bases, with 10 bases between. CDR1 is SGHRS and CDR2 is YFSETQ in the germline V gene. This chain's CDR3 is CASSLGEGTEAFF. The CDR3 nucleotides are TGCGCCAGCAGCTTAGGGGAGGGGACTGAAGCTTTCTTT.

The rearrangement joins TRBV5-4 to TRBJ1-1; 8 bases are shared with TRBD1. This CDR3 contains 15 residues. Trimming removed 0 bases from V and 0 bases from J; junction bases left unmatched: 1. In germline, CDR1 is SGHNT, CDR2 YYREEE (reference sequence). CDR3: CASSLGQGLNTEAFF. In nucleotides, the CDR3 is TGTGCCAGCAGCTTGGGACAGGGGTTGAACACTGAAGCTTTCTTT. The full variable domain, its missing parts supplied by reference TRBV5-4 and TRBJ1-1, is ETGVTQSPTHLIKTRGQQVTLRCSSQSGHNTVSWYQQALGQGPQFIFQYYREEENGRGNFPPRFSGLQFPNYSSELNVNALELDDSALYLCASSLGQGLNTEAFFGQGTRLTVV.

In its sample, this clone was seen once. This chain connects TRBV6-5 to TRBJ2-5; D gene ambiguous. Germline V gene data show CDR1 as MNHEY and CDR2 as SVGAGI. The CDR3 loop spans 12 amino acids. The V end was cut by 5 bases, the J end by 5 bases, with 9 bases between. The CDR3 sequence is CASSPSGETQYF. CDR3 in DNA: TGTGCCAGCAGTCCCTCCGGGGAGACCCAGTACTTC.

This chain links TRBV5-1 with TRBJ1-1; D remains ambiguous. V was pared by 0 bases and J by 1 base, with 7 bases between. The CDR3 runs 14 residues. The V gene's germline CDR1 is SGHRS and CDR2 YFSETQ. The CDR3 here is CASSLVPGNTEAFF. The CDR3 region has the DNA TGCGCCAGCAGCTTGGTTCCGGGGAACACTGAAGCTTTCTTT.

The chain has TRBV27 and TRBJ1-1, with a tentative D call TRBD1 (6 bases). The V gene lost 4 bases and the J gene lost 1 base, with 19 bases spanning the gap. CDR3 length: 17 residues. Germline V lookup: CDR1 MNHEY, CDR2 SMNVEV (reference sequence). CDR3 in amino acids: CASSYRIGGGQNTEAFF. The CDR3 DNA sequence: TGTGCCAGCAGTTACCGAATTGGCGGGGGCCAGAACACTGAAGCTTTCTTT.

The chain links TRBV5-1 to TRBJ2-1, with D perhaps matching TRBD1 (6 bases). V lost 3 bases to trimming and J lost 3 bases, with 7 bases between them. Germline V gives CDR1 SGHRS, CDR2 YFSETQ. The CDR3 contains 13 residues. CDR3: CASSSDSYNEQFF. The CDR3 bases are TGCGCCAGCAGCTCGGACAGCTACAATGAGCAGTTCTTC.

The chain carries TRBV28 and TRBJ2-2; a weak D match, TRBD2 (6 bases). The CDR3 is 14 residues long. The V end was cut by 5 bases, the J end by 5 bases, with 12 bases between. Germline V gene data show CDR1 as MDHEN and CDR2 as SYDVKM. CDR3 sequence: CASSPRRGTGELFF. The CDR3 DNA follows: TGTGCCAGCAGTCCCCGCCGGGGGACCGGGGAGCTGTTTTTT.

The chain couples TRBV5-1 to TRBJ2-2; tentative D call: TRBD1 (5 bases). Trimming cost V 4 bases and J 5 bases, with 9 bases left between them. The CDR3 length is 13 residues. Germline CDR1 is SGHRS and CDR2 is YFSETQ. CDR3 sequence reads: CASSGRVTGELFF. CDR3 DNA: TGCGCCAGCAGCGGCAGGGTAACCGGGGAGCTGTTTTTT.

In its sample, this clone was seen once. The chain recombines TRBV5-1 with TRBJ2-5; a possible D gene is TRBD2 (6 bases). V was clipped by 2 bases and J by 3 bases, with 14 bases between them. Germline assignment: CDR1 SGHRS and CDR2 YFSETQ. The CDR3 spans 15 residues. For the CDR3, the DNA is TGCGCCAGCAGCTTCGCCGGGGGTTCCGAAGAGACCCAGTACTTC. As protein: CASSFAGGSEETQYF.

The chain joins TRBV6-5 to TRBJ1-1; no clear D. Trimming removed 2 bases at V and 0 bases at J, with 4 bases between. This CDR3 spans 13 amino acids. Germline CDR1 reads MNHEY; CDR2 reads SVGAGI. The CDR3 nucleotides are TGTGCCAGCAGTTACGACATGAACACTGAAGCTTTCTTT. Its translation is CASSYDMNTEAFF.

The chain joins TRBV7-8 to TRBJ2-5; no clear D. The CDR3 totals 14 residues. The germline V gene has CDR1 SGHVS and CDR2 FQNEAQ. V shed 7 bases and J shed 6 bases, with 18 bases lying between them. CDR3 sequence reads: CASIPPGPGQTQYF. CDR3 coding DNA: TGTGCCAGCATCCCGCCGGGCCCCGGACAGACCCAGTACTTC.

The chain uses TRBV5-1 and TRBJ1-2; D unclear. The V gene's germline CDR1 is SGHRS and CDR2 YFSETQ. CDR3 length equals 13 residues. The V and J ends lost 4 bases and 0 bases respectively, with 7 bases between them. Written as DNA, the CDR3 is TGCGCCAGCAGCATAGCAGCTAACTATGGCTACACCTTC. Its translation: CASSIAANYGYTF.

DNA for the CDR3: TGTGCCAGCAGCCCGAGAGTTGGGGCGGAAGAGACCCAGTACTTC. Translation gives CASSPRVGAEETQYF. The rearrangement joins TRBV7-7 to TRBJ2-5, with D perhaps matching TRBD1 (5 bases). CDR3 length: 15 residues. CDR1 and CDR2 (germline): SSHAT, FNYEAQ (reference sequence). V was clipped by 5 bases and J by 3 bases, with 16 bases between them.

The chain uses TRBV6-5 and TRBJ1-4; D gene ambiguous. This CDR3 has 13 amino acids. V lost 5 bases to trimming and J lost 8 bases, with 12 bases between them. CDR1 MNHEY and CDR2 SVGAGI come from the germline V gene. CDR3 sequence (DNA): TGTGCCAGCAGTAGAGGCGAGAAGGAAAAACTGTTTTTT. Its translation is CASSRGEKEKLFF.

This chain links TRBV10-2 with TRBJ1-4; 7 bases agree with TRBD1. CDR3 length equals 16 residues. Per the germline V gene, CDR1 is WSHSY and CDR2 is SAAADI. After removal of 3 bases from V and 5 bases from J, the junction contained 9 bases not matched to a gene. The CDR3, as DNA: TGCGCCAGCAGTGATGGTATCCCGACAGGGAATGAAAAACTGTTTTTT. Translating it yields CASSDGIPTGNEKLFF.

The chain couples TRBV4-3 to TRBJ2-5, with TRBD2 identical over 10 bases. The CDR3 is made up of 16 amino acids. The ends lost 3 bases at V and 2 bases at J; junction bases unmatched: 6. Germline loops: CDR1 LGHNA, CDR2 YSLEER. The CDR3 coding sequence is TGCGCCAGCAGCCATGGCCTAGCGGGGGCTCAAGAGACCCAGTACTTC. Translated: CASSHGLAGAQETQYF.

This chain connects TRBV7-3 to TRBJ2-2, with a weak D call TRBD2 (5 bases). Germline lookup yields CDR1 SGHTA and CDR2 FQGTGA. This CDR3 has 15 amino acids. Trimming took off 2 bases at V and 7 bases at J, with 14 bases between the two ends. Here the CDR3 reads CASSLSTPRGGELFF. Here the CDR3 DNA reads TGTGCCAGCAGCTTATCGACTCCCCGGGGCGGGGAGCTGTTTTTT.

This clone was counted a few times. The chain is built from TRBV28 and TRBJ2-7, with 7 bases identical to TRBD1. Germline V gene sequence: CDR1 MDHEN, CDR2 SYDVKM. V gave up 6 bases and J gave up 4 bases; unmatched junction bases: 6. The CDR3 sequence is 13 residues long. In nucleotides, the CDR3 is TGTGCCAGCAGCCCAGGGGGACCGTACGAGCAGTACGTC. This translates into CASSPGGPYEQYV.